Shown below are 27 T cell receptor beta chains from a single sample sequenced in a study of blood T cell repertoires in COVID-19. The method was immunoSEQ multiplex PCR; TCRdb's version includes in-frame clones alone and lacks a portion of them. The sample has approximately 130,000 clones; more than 70% are singletons. Input material: peripheral blood. These receptors originate from a man in his sixties with acute or convalescent COVID-19.

The chain joins TRBV19 to TRBJ2-7; the D gene is possibly TRBD2 (7 bases). The CDR3 totals 14 residues. The V gene's germline CDR1 is LNHDA and CDR2 SQIVND (reference sequence). V was cut by 5 bases and J by 3 bases, with 14 bases left in between. The CDR3 sequence: CASSEQGGSYEQYF. For the CDR3, the DNA is TGTGCCAGTAGTGAACAGGGAGGGAGCTACGAGCAGTACTTC. The full variable domain, rest sourced from reference TRBV19 and TRBJ2-7, is DGGITQSPKYLFRKEGQNVTLSCEQNLNHDAMYWYRQDPGQGLRLIYYSQIVNDFQKGDIAEGYSVSREKKESFPLTVTSAQKNPTAFYLCASSEQGGSYEQYFGPGTRLTVT.

The DNA for the CDR3 is TGTGCCAGCAGCTTCGACAGAGATACGCAGTATTTT. Amino acid sequence: CASSFDRDTQYF. V gene TRBV7-2 combines with J gene TRBJ2-3, with D tentatively TRBD1 (5 bases). This CDR3 spans 12 amino acids. Germline V gives CDR1 SGHTA, CDR2 FQGNSA. Trimming pared 3 bases from V and 5 bases from J, leaving 6 bases between.

The chain recombines TRBV5-8 with TRBJ2-3, with unresolved D. The germline gives CDR1 SGHTS, CDR2 YDEGEE. V was clipped by 4 bases and J by 4 bases, with 7 bases between them. The CDR3 spans 12 residues. In DNA, the CDR3 is TGTGCCAGCAGCCCATCGGCAGATACGCAGTATTTT. This encodes CASSPSADTQYF.

The V and J genes are TRBV4-3 and TRBJ2-1; 7 bases align to TRBD1. The CDR3 is 15 amino acids. The ends lost 4 bases at V and 3 bases at J; junction bases unmatched: 6. Germline CDR1 is LGHNA and CDR2 is YSLEER. DNA for the CDR3: TGCGCCAGCAGCCGTCTCACAGGGGACTACAATGAGCAGTTCTTC. It encodes CASSRLTGDYNEQFF.

The chain has TRBV19 and TRBJ1-2; possible D gene TRBD1, 6 bases. The germline V and J ends were trimmed by 4 bases and 7 bases, with 16 bases remaining between them. The CDR3 contains 14 residues. CDR1 and CDR2 (germline): LNHDA, SQIVND (reference sequence). Here the CDR3 reads CASSRTTGSRGYTF. CDR3 sequence (DNA): TGTGCCAGTAGTAGGACCACAGGGAGTCGTGGCTACACCTTC.

The chain combines TRBV7-2 with TRBJ2-7, with 9 bases lining up with TRBD1. The germline V gene has CDR1 SGHTA and CDR2 FQGNSA. The CDR3 has 15 amino acids. Unmatched junction bases numbered 8, after V lost 5 bases and J lost 3 bases. CDR3 loop: CASSRDRANFYEQYF. In DNA form, the CDR3 reads TGTGCCAGCAGCCGGGACAGGGCAAATTTCTACGAGCAGTACTTC.

The chain combines TRBV9 with TRBJ2-7; D is perhaps TRBD1 (7 bases). Looked up from germline, CDR1 is SGDLS and CDR2 is YYNGEE. This CDR3 has 15 amino acids. V was clipped by 0 bases and J by 4 bases, with 14 bases between them. CDR3 region: CASSVGGDSRYEQYF. The CDR3 DNA reads as TGTGCCAGCAGCGTAGGGGGGGACAGCCGTTACGAGCAGTACTTC.

This clone was counted a single time. The V gene is TRBV7-9, the J gene TRBJ2-6, with TRBD1 identical over 9 bases. J was trimmed by 4 bases and V by 5 bases; bases with no gene match: 3. This CDR3 is 15 amino acids long. Germline CDR1 and CDR2: SEHNR and FQNEAQ (reference sequence). The CDR3 bases are TGTGCCAGCAGCCGGACAGGGGCCGGGGCCAACGTCCTGACTTTC. This sequence encodes CASSRTGAGANVLTF.

The V call is TRBV11-2, the J call TRBJ1-6; D not certain. Deletions cut 5 bases from V and 12 bases from J, with 11 bases between. There are 12 residues in the CDR3. Germline lookup yields CDR1 SGHAT and CDR2 FQNNGV. The CDR3 spells CASSPEGGPLHF. CDR3 nucleotides: TGTGCCAGCAGCCCCGAGGGTGGACCCCTCCACTTT. The full variable domain, with the rest looked up from reference TRBV11-2 and TRBJ1-6, is EAGVAQSPRYKIIEKRQSVAFWCNPISGHATLYWYQQILGQGPKLLIQFQNNGVVDDSQLPKDRFSAERLKGVDSTLKIQPAKLEDSAVYLCASSPEGGPLHFGNGTRLTVT.

V gene TRBV24-1 combines with J gene TRBJ1-2, with D hard to call. Trimming took 1 base from V and 3 from J, leaving 8 bases between them. This CDR3 is built from 14 residues. CDR1 and CDR2 from the germline V gene are KGHDR and SFDVKD. CDR3 DNA: TGTGCCACCAGTGATTTTTCCAGTGACTATGGCTACACCTTC. It codes for CATSDFSSDYGYTF.

This chain links TRBV24-1 with TRBJ2-3, with 7 bases fitting TRBD2. CDR1 and CDR2 (germline): KGHDR, SFDVKD. Losses at the gene ends were 0 bases for V and 11 bases for J; bases not matched to a gene: 10. The length of the CDR3 is 15 residues. CDR3 DNA: TGTGCCACCAGTGATTTGACTAGCGAGTGGGAGGGGCAGTATTTT. This gives the protein CATSDLTSEWEGQYF.

V usage is TRBV6-5 and J usage is TRBJ1-1; 9 bases match TRBD1. Germline V gives CDR1 MNHEY, CDR2 SVGAGI. After removal of 6 bases from V and 4 bases from J, the junction contained 9 bases not matched to a gene. The CDR3 spans 15 residues. The CDR3 sequence: CASRTYRGQGTEAFF. CDR3 nucleotide sequence: TGTGCCAGCAGAACCTACAGGGGGCAGGGCACTGAAGCTTTCTTT.

The chain is built from TRBV15 and TRBJ2-2, with D possibly matching TRBD1 (6 bases). V shed 0 bases and J shed 7 bases, with 12 bases lying between them. Germline V lookup: CDR1 LNHNV, CDR2 YYDKDF (reference sequence). The CDR3 contains 15 residues. As DNA, the CDR3 is TGTGCCACCAGCAGAGATAGGGGGTTGGGCGGGGAGCTGTTTTTT. It encodes CATSRDRGLGGELFF.

The gene calls are TRBV11-1 and TRBJ2-7; TRBD1 is a possible D gene (5 bases). Trimming left V 3 bases short and J 3 bases short, with 9 bases between. CDR3 size: 13 residues. The germline V gene has CDR1 SGHAT and CDR2 FQDESV (reference sequence). The chain's CDR3 is CASSFRQNYEQYF. In nucleotides, the CDR3 is TGTGCCAGCAGCTTTAGACAGAACTACGAGCAGTACTTC.

This rearrangement joins TRBV28 to TRBJ1-2; D gene unclear. V gave up 1 base and J gave up 2 bases, with 20 bases separating them. CDR1 and CDR2 (germline): MDHEN, SYDVKM. The CDR3 covers 18 residues. The chain's CDR3 is CASSLFHPEKTGNYGYTF. The DNA for the CDR3 is TGTGCCAGCAGTTTATTTCACCCCGAGAAGACGGGAAACTATGGCTACACCTTC.

The chain uses TRBV21-1 and TRBJ1-3; TRBD1 reflects the table's D call only, with no check against the DNA. TRBV21-1 is flagged as a pseudogene. This CDR3 spans 17 amino acids. CDR3 sequence: CASSPGPGQGFGNTIYF. The CDR3 DNA sequence: TGTGCCAGCAGCCCTGGGCCGGGACAGGGATTCGGAAACACCATATATTTT.

The chain is built from TRBV7-2 and TRBJ2-1; 8 nucleotides match TRBD2. The CDR3 is made up of 14 amino acids. Germline CDR1 and CDR2: SGHTA and FQGNSA. Trimming took 5 bases from V and 4 from J; bases not matched to a gene: 4. DNA of the CDR3: TGTGCCAGCAGCCGGGGCGGGAGGTACAATGAGCAGTTCTTC. Translation gives CASSRGGRYNEQFF.

The DNA of the CDR3 is TGTGCCAGCAGTTTACGGGGGGCTTGGGAGCAGTACTTC. Protein: CASSLRGAWEQYF. The chain recombines TRBV28 with TRBJ2-7; a possible D gene is TRBD2 (7 bases). The CDR3 runs 13 residues. Trimming left V 2 bases short and J 7 bases short, with 12 bases between. From germline, CDR1 is MDHEN and CDR2 SYDVKM.

The chain is built from TRBV19 and TRBJ1-2; 9 nucleotides agree with TRBD1. The CDR3 has 15 amino acids. Trimming at V came to 5 bases and at J to 7 bases, leaving 11 bases not matched to a gene. CDR1 is LNHDA and CDR2 is SQIVND in the germline V gene (reference sequence). The CDR3 is CASSPQQGALGGYTF. CDR3 bases: TGTGCCAGTAGTCCTCAACAGGGGGCGCTGGGTGGCTACACCTTC. Full variable domain (outside the CDR3, taken from reference TRBV19 and TRBJ1-2): DGGITQSPKYLFRKEGQNVTLSCEQNLNHDAMYWYRQDPGQGLRLIYYSQIVNDFQKGDIAEGYSVSREKKESFPLTVTSAQKNPTAFYLCASSPQQGALGGYTFGSGTRLTVV.

The V and J genes are TRBV7-9 and TRBJ2-5; D gene unclear. Germline lookup yields CDR1 SEHNR and CDR2 FQNEAQ (reference sequence). The CDR3 covers 12 residues. V was trimmed by 2 bases and J by 3 bases, leaving 4 bases between them. CDR3 coding DNA: TGTGCCAGCAGCTTATCCAAAGAGACCCAGTACTTC. It is translated as CASSLSKETQYF.

This chain links TRBV5-6 with TRBJ2-5, with D possibly TRBD1 on 6 matching bases. This CDR3 is 15 amino acids long. CDR1 is SGHDT and CDR2 is YYEEEE in the germline V gene. Trimming stripped 4 bases from V and 4 bases from J, with 17 bases between. The CDR3 DNA follows: TGTGCCAGCAGCCTACAGGGATGGAGTCGAGAGACCCAGTACTTC. Its translation: CASSLQGWSRETQYF.

V usage is TRBV7-2 and J usage is TRBJ1-2; 8 bases are shared with TRBD1. With V trimmed by 4 bases and J by 4 bases, 8 bases remained unmatched. Germline V gives CDR1 SGHTA, CDR2 FQGNSA. The CDR3 is 15 residues long. The CDR3 is CASSSTGGKGYGYTF. CDR3 in DNA: TGTGCCAGCAGCTCCACAGGGGGTAAGGGCTATGGCTACACCTTC.

This clone was seen a handful of times. This chain uses TRBV5-1 with TRBJ2-1, with TRBD2 matching over 13 bases. V trimming: 3 bases; J trimming: 3 bases; junction bases outside the gene matches: 6. The CDR3 totals 17 residues. Germline loops: CDR1 SGHRS, CDR2 YFSETQ. CDR3 region: CASSSGTSGIVYNEQFF. The CDR3 DNA is TGCGCCAGCAGCTCCGGGACTAGCGGGATAGTCTACAATGAGCAGTTCTTC.

CDR3 in DNA: TGTGCCAGCAGCTTAGGGGGACAGGGCCAAGAGACCCAGTACTTC. As protein: CASSLGGQGQETQYF. J is TRBJ2-5 and V is TRBV7-9; 9 bases agree with TRBD1. The V gene end was trimmed by 1 base and the J gene end by 1 base; junction bases not matched to a gene: 1. CDR3 length: 15 residues. Per germline, CDR1 SEHNR and CDR2 FQNEAQ (reference sequence).

V usage is TRBV7-2 and J usage is TRBJ2-7; D ambiguous. CDR1 and CDR2 (germline): SGHTA, FQGNSA. The CDR3 is made up of 12 amino acids. V was clipped by 1 base and J by 4 bases, with 5 bases between them. In DNA form, the CDR3 reads TGTGCCAGCAGCTTAGGAGTGTACGAGCAGTACTTC. As protein: CASSLGVYEQYF. The variable domain in full, with the rest retrieved from reference TRBV7-2 and TRBJ2-7, is GAGVSQSPSNKVTEKGKDVELRCDPISGHTALYWYRQSLGQGLEFLIYFQGNSAPDKSGLPSDRFSAERTGGSVSTLTIQRTQQEDSAVYLCASSLGVYEQYFGPGTRLTVT.

J is TRBJ1-5 and V is TRBV19, with D perhaps matching TRBD1 (6 bases). The V end lost 7 bases, the J end lost 5 bases, and 12 bases lay between the germline ends. The length of the CDR3 is 13 residues. CDR1 is LNHDA and CDR2 is SQIVND in the germline V gene (reference sequence). The CDR3 nucleotides read TGTGCCAGTACCAAAGGGGGGGATCAGCCCCAGCATTTT. Protein product: CASTKGGDQPQHF.

The chain couples TRBV5-4 to TRBJ2-5, with 8 bases fitting TRBD2. The V segment lost 3 bases and the J segment 9 bases; nucleotides outside the gene matches: 10. Germline V gene data show CDR1 as SGHNT and CDR2 as YYREEE (reference sequence). The CDR3 runs 14 residues. The CDR3 bases are TGTGCCAGCAGCTCGGGGGGGTCCCGAGTGGCCCAGTACTTC. Protein sequence: CASSSGGSRVAQYF.